This T cell receptor beta chain was captured by sequencing in a study of blood T cell repertoires in COVID-19. The CDR3 extends over 16 amino acids. The germline gives CDR1 KGHSH, CDR2 LQKENI. Trimming took 5 bases from V and 0 from J; bases not matched to a gene: 6. Using immunoSEQ multiplex PCR, the repertoire was profiled, and TCRdb retains in-frame clones only, with some absent. The sample lists 310,000 or so clones, roughly 89% occurring once. The chain couples TRBV18 to TRBJ2-2; TRBD1 aligns across 7 bases. The receptor was isolated from a woman under 30 with acute COVID-19. The sample comprised PBMCs or T cells enriched from blood (not recorded which). The CDR3 sequence: CASSKQGIPNTGELFF. For the CDR3, the DNA is TGTGCCAGCTCAAAACAGGGGATTCCGAACACCGGGGAGCTGTTTTTT.